The clone carrying this T cell receptor beta chain was detected a few times. V gave up 2 bases and J gave up 4 bases; unmatched junction bases: 5. Germline CDR1 and CDR2: KGHSH and LQKENI. This CDR3 is built from 15 residues. Running of the v3.0 immunoSEQ assay took place at survey level. Data came from immunoSEQ multiplex PCR; TCRdb stores just in-frame clones and leaves some out. The profile covers around 29,000 clones, with more than 85% appearing a single time and approximately 6.4% taken by the ten largest. The data were obtained in a study of long-term antiretroviral therapy in people with HIV. This material consisted of unsorted PBMCs, taken almost 6.7 years after starting antiretroviral therapy. The chain uses TRBV18 and TRBJ1-3; 7 bases align to TRBD1. The clonotype comes from a woman in her thirties or forties with HIV. CDR3 residues: CASSPATGRGNTIYF. CDR3 bases: TGTGCCAGCTCACCAGCGACAGGGAGGGGAAACACCATATATTTT.